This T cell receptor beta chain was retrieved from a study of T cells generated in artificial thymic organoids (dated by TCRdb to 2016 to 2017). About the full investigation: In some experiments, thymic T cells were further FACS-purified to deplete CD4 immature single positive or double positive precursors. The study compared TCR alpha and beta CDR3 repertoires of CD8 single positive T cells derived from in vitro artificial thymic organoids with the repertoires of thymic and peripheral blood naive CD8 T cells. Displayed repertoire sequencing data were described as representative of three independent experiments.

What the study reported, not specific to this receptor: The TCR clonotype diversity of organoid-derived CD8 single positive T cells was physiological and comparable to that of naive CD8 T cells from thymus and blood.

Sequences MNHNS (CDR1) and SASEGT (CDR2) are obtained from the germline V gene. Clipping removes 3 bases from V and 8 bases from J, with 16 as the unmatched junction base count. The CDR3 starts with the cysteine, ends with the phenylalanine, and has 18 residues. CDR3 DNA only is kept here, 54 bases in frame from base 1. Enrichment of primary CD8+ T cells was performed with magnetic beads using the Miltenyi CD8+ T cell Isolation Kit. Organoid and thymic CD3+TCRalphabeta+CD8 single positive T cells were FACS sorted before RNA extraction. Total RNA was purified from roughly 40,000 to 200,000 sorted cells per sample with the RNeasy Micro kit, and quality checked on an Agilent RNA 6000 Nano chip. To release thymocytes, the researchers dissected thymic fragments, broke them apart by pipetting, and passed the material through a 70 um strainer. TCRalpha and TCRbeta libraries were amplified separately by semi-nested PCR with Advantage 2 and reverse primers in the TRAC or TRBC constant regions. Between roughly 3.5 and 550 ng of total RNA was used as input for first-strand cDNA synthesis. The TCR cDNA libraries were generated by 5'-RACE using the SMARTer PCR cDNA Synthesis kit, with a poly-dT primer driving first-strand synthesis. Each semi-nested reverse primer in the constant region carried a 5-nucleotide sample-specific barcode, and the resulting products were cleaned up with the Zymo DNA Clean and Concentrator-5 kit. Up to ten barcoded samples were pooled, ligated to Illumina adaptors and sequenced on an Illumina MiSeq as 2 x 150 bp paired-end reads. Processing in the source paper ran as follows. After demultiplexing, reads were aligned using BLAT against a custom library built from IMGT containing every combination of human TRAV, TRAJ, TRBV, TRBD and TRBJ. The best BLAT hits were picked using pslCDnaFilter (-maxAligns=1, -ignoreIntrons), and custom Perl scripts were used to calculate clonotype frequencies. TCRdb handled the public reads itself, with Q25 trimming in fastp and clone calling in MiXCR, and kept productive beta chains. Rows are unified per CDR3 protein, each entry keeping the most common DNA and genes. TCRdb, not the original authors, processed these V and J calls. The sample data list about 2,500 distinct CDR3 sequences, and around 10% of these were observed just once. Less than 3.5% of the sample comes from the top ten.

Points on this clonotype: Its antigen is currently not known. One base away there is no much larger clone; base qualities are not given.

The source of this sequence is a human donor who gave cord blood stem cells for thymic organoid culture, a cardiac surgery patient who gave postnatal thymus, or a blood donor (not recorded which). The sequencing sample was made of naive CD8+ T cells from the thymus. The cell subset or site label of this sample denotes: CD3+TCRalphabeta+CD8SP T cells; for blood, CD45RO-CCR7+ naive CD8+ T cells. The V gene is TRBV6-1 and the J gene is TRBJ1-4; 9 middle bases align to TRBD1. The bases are TGTGCCAGCAGTGACATCGTTCTGCGGGACAGGGATAGGGAAAAACTGTTTTTT. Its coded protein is CASSDIVLRDRDREKLFF.